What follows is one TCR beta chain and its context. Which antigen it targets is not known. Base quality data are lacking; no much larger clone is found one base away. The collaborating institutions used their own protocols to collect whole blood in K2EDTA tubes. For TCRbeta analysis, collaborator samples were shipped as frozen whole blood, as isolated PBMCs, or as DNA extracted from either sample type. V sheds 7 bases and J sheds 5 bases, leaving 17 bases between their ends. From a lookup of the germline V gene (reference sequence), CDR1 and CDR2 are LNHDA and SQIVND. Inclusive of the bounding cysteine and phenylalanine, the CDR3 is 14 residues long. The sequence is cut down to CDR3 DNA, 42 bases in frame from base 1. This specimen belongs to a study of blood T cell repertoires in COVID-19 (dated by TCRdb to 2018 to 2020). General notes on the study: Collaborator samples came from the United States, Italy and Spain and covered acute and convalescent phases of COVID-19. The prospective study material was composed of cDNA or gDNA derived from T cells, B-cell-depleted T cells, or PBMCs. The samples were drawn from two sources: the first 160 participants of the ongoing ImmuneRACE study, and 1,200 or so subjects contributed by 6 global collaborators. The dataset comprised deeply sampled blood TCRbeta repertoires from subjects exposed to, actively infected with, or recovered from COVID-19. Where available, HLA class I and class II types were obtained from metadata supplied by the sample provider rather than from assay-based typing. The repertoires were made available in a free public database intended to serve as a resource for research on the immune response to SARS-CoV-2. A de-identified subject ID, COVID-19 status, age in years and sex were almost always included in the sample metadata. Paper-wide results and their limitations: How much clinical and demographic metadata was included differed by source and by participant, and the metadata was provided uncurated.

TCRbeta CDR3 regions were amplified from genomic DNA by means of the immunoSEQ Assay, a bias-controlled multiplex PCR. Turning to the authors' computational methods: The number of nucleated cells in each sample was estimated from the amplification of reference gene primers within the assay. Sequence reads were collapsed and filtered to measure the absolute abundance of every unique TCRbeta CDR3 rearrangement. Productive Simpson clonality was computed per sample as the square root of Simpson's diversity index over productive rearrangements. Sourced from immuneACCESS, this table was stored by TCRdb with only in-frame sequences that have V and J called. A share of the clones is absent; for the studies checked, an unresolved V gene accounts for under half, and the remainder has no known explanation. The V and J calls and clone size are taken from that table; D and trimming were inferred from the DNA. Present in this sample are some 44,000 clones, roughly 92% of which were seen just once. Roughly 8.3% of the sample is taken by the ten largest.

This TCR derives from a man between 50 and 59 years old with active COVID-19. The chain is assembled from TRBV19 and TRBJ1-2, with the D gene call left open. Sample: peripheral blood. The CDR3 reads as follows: CASTPPGSPYGYTF. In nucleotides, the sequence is TGTGCCAGTACCCCACCGGGGAGTCCTTATGGCTACACCTTC.